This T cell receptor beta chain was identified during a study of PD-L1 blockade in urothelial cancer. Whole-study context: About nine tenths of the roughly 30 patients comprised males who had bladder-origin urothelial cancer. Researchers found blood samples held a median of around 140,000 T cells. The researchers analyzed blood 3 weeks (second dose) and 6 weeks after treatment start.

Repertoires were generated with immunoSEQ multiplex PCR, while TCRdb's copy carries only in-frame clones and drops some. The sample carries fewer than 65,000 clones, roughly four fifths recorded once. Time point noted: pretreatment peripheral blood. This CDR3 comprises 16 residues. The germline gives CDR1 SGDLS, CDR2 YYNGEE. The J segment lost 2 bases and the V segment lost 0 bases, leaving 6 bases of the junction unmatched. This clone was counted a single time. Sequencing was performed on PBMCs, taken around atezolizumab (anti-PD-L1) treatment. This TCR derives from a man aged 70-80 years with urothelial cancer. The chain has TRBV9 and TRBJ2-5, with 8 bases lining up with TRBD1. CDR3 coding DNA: TGTGCCAGCAGCGTAGCTGGGACAGGTTTACAAGAGACCCAGTACTTC. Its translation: CASSVAGTGLQETQYF.